This T cell receptor (beta chain) was observed in a study of CD8 T cells in ankylosing spondylitis. This clonotype was seen a few times. Its target is unknown. Germline V gives CDR1 DFQATT, CDR2 SNEGSKA (reference sequence). The CDR3 extends over 14 amino acids. With V trimmed by 6 bases and J by 6 bases, 13 bases remained unmatched. Broader study findings: A TCR beta motif of under 10 highly homologous variants seemed to mark ankylosing spondylitis blood. Clones that were linked to disease were CD8+ and were relatively rare in peripheral blood.

Quantitative 5'-RACE was performed with molecular barcodes, and it yielded the TCR beta libraries. Each CDR3 protein is one row after TCRdb ran MiXCR on the 5' RACE reads. The sample lists around 890,000 distinct CDR3 sequences; 12% were seen once. This clonotype was sampled from a male donor with ankylosing spondylitis. The V call is TRBV20-1, the J call TRBJ1-2, with TRBD1 matching over 7 bases. The sample taken for sequencing was blood, either unsorted or a sorted T cell fraction (not recorded which). The CDR3 DNA reads TGCAGTGCCAGACATCTGACAGGGCTCGATGGCTACACCTTC. Translation gives CSARHLTGLDGYTF.